Presented here are 11 T cell receptor beta chains from one specimen sequenced in a study of shared clonotypes between healthy human individuals. Here immunoSEQ multiplex PCR was the method, and the copy in TCRdb shows in-frame clones only, minus some. Altogether fewer than 600,000 clones are present, approximately 77% being singletons, with the ten largest covering 9.5% to 15%. Sample: PBMCs. The source of these receptors is a middle-aged woman in good health. Some clones in this sample may be carry-over from other donors' samples.

At least ten counts were recorded for this clone. The chain has TRBV30 and TRBJ2-5; 15 nucleotides line up with TRBD2. The trim removed 3 bases at V and 1 base at J, leaving 6 bases unmatched. The germline gives CDR1 GTSNPN, CDR2 SVGIG (reference sequence). The CDR3 covers 17 residues. The CDR3 sequence is CAWSLRGLAGGQETQYF. As DNA, the CDR3 is TGTGCCTGGAGCCTTAGGGGACTAGCGGGAGGCCAAGAGACCCAGTACTTC.

As to this clone: This sample includes further DNA sequences coding for the same CDR3. The chain combines TRBV19 with TRBJ2-5, with a possible D match to TRBD2 (5 bases). The germline gives CDR1 LNHDA, CDR2 SQIVND (reference sequence). The CDR3 has 14 residues. V lost 1 base and J 2 bases, leaving 8 bases between the germline ends. Here the CDR3 reads CASSIGGGQETQYF. In DNA, the CDR3 is TGTGCCAGTAGTATAGGCGGCGGGCAAGAGACCCAGTACTTC. Supplemented by reference TRBV19 and TRBJ2-5, the full variable domain reads DGGITQSPKYLFRKEGQNVTLSCEQNLNHDAMYWYRQDPGQGLRLIYYSQIVNDFQKGDIAEGYSVSREKKESFPLTVTSAQKNPTAFYLCASSIGGGQETQYFGPGTRLLVL.

This chain uses TRBV18 with TRBJ2-1; 8 bases are shared with TRBD2. CDR3 length: 19 amino acids. V shed 2 bases and J 0 bases; nucleotides not matched to a gene: 12. The V gene's germline CDR1 is KGHSH and CDR2 LQKENI. The DNA for the CDR3 is TGTGCCAGCTCACCAAGCGGGACTAGAGACGGAAGCTCCTACAATGAGCAGTTCTTC. It translates to CASSPSGTRDGSSYNEQFF.

Many counts were recorded for this clone. Distinct nucleotide sequences in the sample also encode this CDR3. V gene TRBV9 combines with J gene TRBJ2-7; the match to TRBD2 covers 7 bases. This CDR3 is 16 amino acids long. Looked up from germline, CDR1 is SGDLS and CDR2 is YYNGEE. After removal of 0 bases from V and 0 bases from J, the junction contained 6 bases not matched to a gene. The CDR3 region has the DNA TGTGCCAGCAGCGTAGAACTGGGCGGGAGCTCCTACGAGCAGTACTTC. Translating gives CASSVELGGSSYEQYF.

The chain joins TRBV4-2 to TRBJ2-3; 11 positions match TRBD2. CDR1 LGHNA and CDR2 YNFKEQ come from the germline V gene. V lost 4 bases, J lost 2 bases, and 5 bases stayed unmatched. The CDR3 length is 16 residues. The CDR3 DNA reads as TGTGCCAGCAGCCCGGGACTAGCGGCCCTCACAGATACGCAGTATTTT. Protein product: CASSPGLAALTDTQYF.

The chain couples TRBV9 to TRBJ1-1, with D unresolved. Trimming took 0 bases from V and 0 from J, leaving 9 bases between them. CDR3 length: 15 residues. Germline CDR1 SGDLS, CDR2 YYNGEE. This CDR3 is CASSVEWAMNTEAFF. The CDR3 DNA reads TGTGCCAGCAGCGTAGAATGGGCTATGAACACTGAAGCTTTCTTT.

In regard to this clone: A much bigger clone sits one base away, suggesting this may be a read error. The identical CDR3 is also encoded by other nucleotide sequences in the sample. The rearrangement uses TRBV7-2 and TRBJ1-3, with D unresolved. Deletions cut 0 bases from V and 0 bases from J, with 9 bases between. The CDR3 is 16 residues long. Germline CDR1 SGHTA, CDR2 FQGNSA. CDR3 residues: CASSLAGGFSGNTIYF. Written as DNA, the CDR3 is TGTGCCAGCAGCTTAGCAGGAGGCTTCTCTGGAAACACCATATATTTT.

This clone was detected ten times or more. The rearrangement links TRBV29-1 to TRBJ2-5, with TRBD2 identical over 8 bases. The J call may be incorrect, as the DNA end agrees better with TRBJ2-7. The CDR3 loop spans 12 amino acids. The V gene's germline CDR1 is SQVTM and CDR2 ANQGSEA. CDR3 nucleotide sequence: TGCAGCGCGGGGGGGCTACACGACGAGCAGTACTTC. The encoded protein is CSAGGLHDEQYF.

V gene TRBV19 combines with J gene TRBJ2-7, with 8 positions matching TRBD1. The germline gives CDR1 LNHDA, CDR2 SQIVND (reference sequence). The J segment lost 2 bases and the V segment lost 2 bases, leaving 14 bases of the junction unmatched. The CDR3 length is 18 residues. CDR3 nucleotide sequence: TGTGCCAGTAGTATAAAGGAGGAAGGCCAGGGGGCGACCTACGAGCAGTACTTC. Translation gives CASSIKEEGQGATYEQYF.

This chain links TRBV5-6 with TRBJ2-4, with a tentative D call TRBD2 (5 bases). The germline gives CDR1 SGHDT, CDR2 YYEEEE. CDR3 length equals 15 residues. Between the trimmed V and J ends, which lost 0 bases and 3 bases, there was a span of 10 bases. The CDR3 sequence is CASSLVSGNKNIQYF. For the CDR3, the DNA is TGTGCCAGCAGCTTGGTCTCCGGGAACAAAAACATTCAGTACTTC.

CDR3 amino acids: CASSLTGGLESPLHF. The CDR3 DNA reads TGTGCCAGCAGCCTTACAGGGGGCCTCGAGTCACCCCTCCACTTT. The rearrangement uses TRBV4-2 and TRBJ1-6; 9 bases match TRBD1. The J segment lost 10 bases and the V segment lost 4 bases, leaving 8 bases of the junction unmatched. Germline CDR1 and CDR2: LGHNA and YNFKEQ. The CDR3 sequence is 15 residues long.